Listed below are T cell receptor beta chains from one sample, sequenced in a study of CD8 T cells in Susac syndrome. TCRdb reanalysed the immunoSEQ multiplex PCR reads using MiXCR and keeps one entry per CDR3 protein. The sample yields about 240,000 distinct CDR3 sequences, 90% to 96% seen once. Sequenced input: CD4+ T cells from PBMCs. The receptors were sampled from a human donor with Susac syndrome. The CDR3 runs from the conserved cysteine through the conserved F or W. Each record gives: D gene, clone size, CDR3 length, V gene, J gene, CDR3 protein, CDR3 DNA. The D gene is left open where the match is weak. Size is stated for part of the rows, as once, few or many counts, or as a class when the clone is expanded.

d_call: .; clone_size: .; cdr3_length: 15; v_call: TRBV12-3/TRBV12-4; j_call: TRBJ1-5; cdr3_aa: CASSFSTQVNQPQHF; cdr3_nt: TGTGCCAGCAGTTTTAGCACCCAAGTCAATCAGCCCCAGCATTTT
d_call: TRBD2; clone_size: .; cdr3_length: 13; v_call: TRBV20-1; j_call: TRBJ2-1; cdr3_aa: CSAGLAGVQLEFF; cdr3_nt: TGCAGTGCCGGGCTAGCGGGAGTTCAGTTGGAGTTCTTC
d_call: .; clone_size: .; cdr3_length: 16; v_call: TRBV15; j_call: TRBJ2-3; cdr3_aa: CATSRTTLTSTDTQYF; cdr3_nt: TGTGCCACCAGCAGGACGACCCTAACCTCCACAGATACGCAGTATTTT
d_call: TRBD2; clone_size: .; cdr3_length: 15; v_call: TRBV12-3/TRBV12-4; j_call: TRBJ2-1; cdr3_aa: CASKETSGEYNEQFF; cdr3_nt: TGTGCCAGCAAAGAGACTAGCGGAGAATACAATGAGCAGTTCTTC
d_call: .; clone_size: .; cdr3_length: 13; v_call: TRBV7-2; j_call: TRBJ2-5; cdr3_aa: CASSLQRAETQYF; cdr3_nt: TGTGCCAGCAGCTTACAGCGTGCAGAGACCCAGTACTTC
d_call: .; clone_size: .; cdr3_length: 11; v_call: TRBV29-1; j_call: TRBJ1-1; cdr3_aa: CSVGLNTEAFF; cdr3_nt: TGCAGCGTAGGCTTGAACACTGAAGCTTTCTTT
d_call: .; clone_size: .; cdr3_length: 12; v_call: TRBV2; j_call: TRBJ2-1; cdr3_aa: CASREELVEQFF; cdr3_nt: TGTGCCAGCAGGGAGGAGTTAGTTGAGCAGTTCTTC
d_call: .; clone_size: .; cdr3_length: 13; v_call: TRBV29-1; j_call: TRBJ1-1; cdr3_aa: CSVVTAGGTEAFF; cdr3_nt: TGCAGCGTTGTGACAGCCGGCGGGACTGAAGCTTTCTTT
d_call: TRBD1; clone_size: .; cdr3_length: 13; v_call: TRBV6-5; j_call: TRBJ2-3; cdr3_aa: CASRGPGTATQYF; cdr3_nt: TGTGCCAGCAGAGGGCCGGGGACAGCTACGCAGTATTTT
d_call: .; clone_size: .; cdr3_length: 14; v_call: TRBV20-1; j_call: TRBJ1-3; cdr3_aa: CSAKYASTGNTIYF; cdr3_nt: TGCAGTGCTAAGTACGCATCCACTGGAAACACCATATATTTT
d_call: TRBD2; clone_size: .; cdr3_length: 16; v_call: TRBV12-3/TRBV12-4; j_call: TRBJ2-1; cdr3_aa: CASSFLAGTTYNEQFF; cdr3_nt: TGTGCCAGCAGTTTCCTAGCGGGGACTACCTACAATGAGCAGTTCTTC
d_call: TRBD1; clone_size: .; cdr3_length: 12; v_call: TRBV5-4; j_call: TRBJ2-5; cdr3_aa: CATEDRVRRQYF; cdr3_nt: TGTGCCACGGAAGACAGGGTTCGACGCCAGTACTTC
d_call: TRBD1; clone_size: .; cdr3_length: 13; v_call: TRBV27; j_call: TRBJ2-5; cdr3_aa: CASRQGAWETQYF; cdr3_nt: TGTGCCAGCAGACAGGGGGCATGGGAGACCCAGTACTTC
d_call: .; clone_size: .; cdr3_length: 14; v_call: TRBV25-1; j_call: TRBJ2-7; cdr3_aa: CASSDSARGYEQYF; cdr3_nt: TGTGCCAGCAGTGATTCGGCTAGGGGCTACGAGCAGTACTTC
d_call: .; clone_size: .; cdr3_length: 14; v_call: TRBV28; j_call: TRBJ2-7; cdr3_aa: CASSLSGGTYEQYF; cdr3_nt: TGTGCCAGCAGTTTATCCGGGGGTACCTACGAGCAGTACTTC
d_call: .; clone_size: .; cdr3_length: 13; v_call: TRBV18; j_call: TRBJ2-7; cdr3_aa: CASSRGLPDEQYF; cdr3_nt: TGTGCCAGCTCACGCGGACTGCCTGACGAGCAGTACTTC
d_call: .; clone_size: .; cdr3_length: 16; v_call: TRBV4-1; j_call: TRBJ1-1; cdr3_aa: CASSQYGDGSNTEAFF; cdr3_nt: TGCGCCAGCAGCCAATATGGGGACGGATCGAACACTGAAGCTTTCTTT
d_call: .; clone_size: .; cdr3_length: 12; v_call: TRBV20-1; j_call: TRBJ2-7; cdr3_aa: CSAPRDSNEQYF; cdr3_nt: TGCAGTGCCCCGCGCGACTCGAACGAGCAGTACTTC
d_call: TRBD1; clone_size: .; cdr3_length: 13; v_call: TRBV12-3/TRBV12-4; j_call: TRBJ1-2; cdr3_aa: CASSYRTGSGYTF; cdr3_nt: TGTGCCAGCAGCTATAGGACAGGATCTGGCTACACCTTC
d_call: .; clone_size: .; cdr3_length: 14; v_call: TRBV18; j_call: TRBJ2-7; cdr3_aa: CASSPGGSTYEQYF; cdr3_nt: TGTGCCAGCTCGCCTGGGGGGTCCACCTACGAGCAGTACTTC
d_call: TRBD2; clone_size: .; cdr3_length: 14; v_call: TRBV20-1; j_call: TRBJ2-7; cdr3_aa: CSARKGGPNYEQYF; cdr3_nt: TGCAGTGCTAGAAAGGGAGGGCCTAACTACGAGCAGTACTTC
d_call: .; clone_size: .; cdr3_length: 17; v_call: TRBV30; j_call: TRBJ1-5; cdr3_aa: CAWSVQMGGGSNQPQHF; cdr3_nt: TGTGCCTGGAGTGTACAGATGGGGGGGGGCTCGAATCAGCCCCAGCATTTT
d_call: .; clone_size: .; cdr3_length: 16; v_call: TRBV3-1; j_call: TRBJ2-4; cdr3_aa: CASSHSPGTQVNIQYF; cdr3_nt: TGTGCCAGCAGCCATTCTCCCGGGACACAGGTGAACATTCAGTACTTC
d_call: .; clone_size: .; cdr3_length: 15; v_call: TRBV3-1; j_call: TRBJ1-4; cdr3_aa: CASSQVVQPNEKLFF; cdr3_nt: TGTGCCAGCAGCCAAGTTGTACAGCCTAATGAAAAACTGTTTTTT
d_call: .; clone_size: .; cdr3_length: 15; v_call: TRBV5-4; j_call: TRBJ1-2; cdr3_aa: CASSSREGFRYGYTF; cdr3_nt: TGTGCCAGCAGCTCCCGGGAGGGCTTCCGCTATGGCTACACCTTC
d_call: TRBD1; clone_size: .; cdr3_length: 15; v_call: TRBV29-1; j_call: TRBJ2-3; cdr3_aa: CSVATGPSSTDTQYF; cdr3_nt: TGCAGCGTCGCGACAGGGCCTTCGAGCACAGATACGCAGTATTTT
d_call: TRBD1; clone_size: .; cdr3_length: 14; v_call: TRBV27; j_call: TRBJ1-1; cdr3_aa: CASVRGGRNTEAFF; cdr3_nt: TGTGCCAGCGTCAGGGGGGGTAGAAACACTGAAGCTTTCTTT
d_call: TRBD2; clone_size: .; cdr3_length: 16; v_call: TRBV29-1; j_call: TRBJ2-3; cdr3_aa: CSAARRLREGLDTQYF; cdr3_nt: TGCAGCGCCGCAAGAAGGCTGAGGGAGGGACTAGATACGCAGTATTTT
d_call: TRBD2; clone_size: .; cdr3_length: 16; v_call: TRBV20-1; j_call: TRBJ2-5; cdr3_aa: CSAQVAGGPEVKTQYF; cdr3_nt: TGCAGTGCACAAGTAGCGGGAGGCCCGGAAGTCAAGACCCAGTACTTC
d_call: .; clone_size: .; cdr3_length: 15; v_call: TRBV5-1; j_call: TRBJ2-1; cdr3_aa: CASSDLRGGDNEQFF; cdr3_nt: TGCGCCAGCAGCGACCTCCGAGGCGGAGACAATGAGCAGTTCTTC
d_call: .; clone_size: .; cdr3_length: 13; v_call: TRBV5-6; j_call: TRBJ1-1; cdr3_aa: CASSSTGRTEAFF; cdr3_nt: TGTGCCAGCAGCTCGACAGGCCGGACTGAAGCTTTCTTT
d_call: .; clone_size: .; cdr3_length: 13; v_call: TRBV6-4; j_call: TRBJ2-1; cdr3_aa: CASSQIPGLEQFF; cdr3_nt: TGTGCCAGCAGTCAAATACCGGGACTGGAGCAGTTCTTC
d_call: .; clone_size: .; cdr3_length: 16; v_call: TRBV15; j_call: TRBJ2-5; cdr3_aa: CATSRDQPGVGETQYF; cdr3_nt: TGTGCCACCAGCAGAGATCAACCGGGGGTGGGAGAGACCCAGTACTTC
d_call: .; clone_size: .; cdr3_length: 14; v_call: TRBV5-4; j_call: TRBJ2-1; cdr3_aa: CASSLDSTYNEQFF; cdr3_nt: TGTGCCAGCAGCTTGGACAGCACCTACAATGAGCAGTTCTTC
d_call: .; clone_size: .; cdr3_length: 14; v_call: TRBV15; j_call: TRBJ1-2; cdr3_aa: CATSRMGTESGYTF; cdr3_nt: TGTGCCACCAGCAGAATGGGGACTGAAAGTGGCTACACCTTC
d_call: .; clone_size: .; cdr3_length: 15; v_call: TRBV2; j_call: TRBJ2-1; cdr3_aa: CASSERGRGYNEQFF; cdr3_nt: TGTGCCAGCAGTGAACGGGGGAGGGGGTACAATGAGCAGTTCTTC
d_call: TRBD1; clone_size: .; cdr3_length: 18; v_call: TRBV29-1; j_call: TRBJ1-5; cdr3_aa: CSVVIMGQGGLSNQPQHF; cdr3_nt: TGCAGCGTTGTTATAATGGGACAGGGGGGACTTAGCAATCAGCCCCAGCATTTT
d_call: .; clone_size: .; cdr3_length: 16; v_call: TRBV29-1; j_call: TRBJ2-3; cdr3_aa: CSVEEGGAGARNTQYF; cdr3_nt: TGCAGCGTGGAGGAGGGGGGCGCAGGGGCGAGAAATACGCAGTATTTT
d_call: .; clone_size: few; cdr3_length: 15; v_call: TRBV3-1; j_call: TRBJ1-2; cdr3_aa: CASSQLTGANYGYTF; cdr3_nt: TGTGCCAGCAGCCAACTAACAGGAGCTAACTATGGCTACACCTTC
d_call: TRBD2; clone_size: .; cdr3_length: 15; v_call: TRBV20-1; j_call: TRBJ2-1; cdr3_aa: CSAIPPGLASNEQFF; cdr3_nt: TGCAGTGCTATTCCCCCGGGACTAGCGTCCAATGAGCAGTTCTTC
d_call: .; clone_size: .; cdr3_length: 13; v_call: TRBV3-1; j_call: TRBJ1-5; cdr3_aa: CASSQEGGQPQHF; cdr3_nt: TGTGCCAGCAGCCAAGAGGGGGGACAGCCCCAGCATTTT
d_call: TRBD2; clone_size: .; cdr3_length: 16; v_call: TRBV4-1; j_call: TRBJ2-1; cdr3_aa: CASSQDRASGTNEQFF; cdr3_nt: TGCGCCAGCAGCCAAGATCGGGCTAGCGGGACAAATGAGCAGTTCTTC
d_call: TRBD2; clone_size: .; cdr3_length: 18; v_call: TRBV15; j_call: TRBJ2-1; cdr3_aa: CATSRDRTSGILYNEQFF; cdr3_nt: TGTGCCACCAGCAGAGACCGGACTAGCGGAATACTCTACAATGAGCAGTTCTTC
d_call: .; clone_size: .; cdr3_length: 14; v_call: TRBV30; j_call: TRBJ2-3; cdr3_aa: CAWRESPSTDTQYF; cdr3_nt: TGTGCCTGGAGGGAAAGCCCAAGCACAGATACGCAGTATTTT
d_call: .; clone_size: .; cdr3_length: 13; v_call: TRBV12-3/TRBV12-4; j_call: TRBJ2-7; cdr3_aa: CASSLFRSYEQYF; cdr3_nt: TGTGCCAGCAGTTTATTCAGATCCTACGAGCAGTACTTC
d_call: TRBD1; clone_size: .; cdr3_length: 16; v_call: TRBV18; j_call: TRBJ1-5; cdr3_aa: CASSLTGTGNNQPQHF; cdr3_nt: TGTGCCAGCTCCCTAACCGGGACAGGGAACAATCAGCCCCAGCATTTT
d_call: .; clone_size: once; cdr3_length: 16; v_call: TRBV12-3/TRBV12-4; j_call: TRBJ1-3; cdr3_aa: CASSLSGGPTGNTIYF; cdr3_nt: TGTGCCAGCAGTTTGAGCGGGGGCCCTACTGGAAACACCATATATTTT
d_call: .; clone_size: once; cdr3_length: 14; v_call: TRBV20-1; j_call: TRBJ2-1; cdr3_aa: CSARRQWSYNEQFF; cdr3_nt: TGCAGTGCTAGAAGACAGTGGTCCTACAATGAGCAGTTCTTC
d_call: .; clone_size: .; cdr3_length: 15; v_call: TRBV9; j_call: TRBJ2-7; cdr3_aa: CASSVAPMGDYEQYF; cdr3_nt: TGTGCCAGCAGCGTAGCTCCCATGGGAGACTACGAGCAGTACTTC
d_call: .; clone_size: .; cdr3_length: 15; v_call: TRBV6-1; j_call: TRBJ1-2; cdr3_aa: CATSIRGQSNYGYTF; cdr3_nt: TGTGCCACCTCGATTCGCGGGCAGAGTAACTATGGCTACACCTTC
d_call: TRBD1; clone_size: .; cdr3_length: 14; v_call: TRBV11-2; j_call: TRBJ2-4; cdr3_aa: CASSLSTGANIQYF; cdr3_nt: TGTGCCAGCAGCTTATCCACAGGGGCGAACATTCAGTACTTC
d_call: TRBD1; clone_size: once; cdr3_length: 13; v_call: TRBV29-1; j_call: TRBJ1-4; cdr3_aa: CSGGDSPNEKLFF; cdr3_nt: TGCAGCGGCGGGGACAGCCCAAATGAAAAACTGTTTTTT